This entry lists 25 T cell receptor beta chains sequenced from one sample in a study of Ad26.COV2.S vaccination and SARS-CoV-2 variants. The treatment here: some 19 received Ad26.COV2.S at low or high dose, single or two shots; a few received placebo; per-sample allocation not given. It was on day 63 after the first vaccine or placebo injection that samples were taken. TCRdb's copy holds only in-frame clones and misses some; the assay was immunoSEQ multiplex PCR. The data contain hundreds of thousands of clones, 85% to 90% of them singletons. The specimen comprised peripheral blood, sampled in a trial of Ad26.COV2.S vaccine versus placebo. The receptors were sampled from a person between 18 and 59 years old who received the Ad26.COV2.S COVID-19 vaccine or a placebo.

In its sample, this clone was seen a few times. The gene calls are TRBV9 and TRBJ1-1; the D gene is possibly TRBD1 (5 bases). Trimming shortened V by 3 bases and J by 5 bases, and 8 bases separated the two germline ends. The CDR3 totals 12 residues. CDR1 SGDLS and CDR2 YYNGEE come from the germline V gene. The CDR3 DNA reads as TGTGCCAGCAGCGGGGGGACTACTGAAGCTTTCTTT. As protein: CASSGGTTEAFF.

The chain carries TRBV18 and TRBJ2-1; TRBD2 agrees at 10 bases. Germline loops: CDR1 KGHSH, CDR2 LQKENI. This CDR3 spans 15 amino acids. Losses at the gene ends were 4 bases for V and 7 bases for J; bases not matched to a gene: 7. The CDR3 region is CASSLAGTSVNEQFF. The DNA of the CDR3 is TGTGCCAGCTCACTCGCCGGGACTAGCGTTAATGAGCAGTTCTTC.

This clone was seen at least ten times. Within the sample, other DNA sequences also encode this same CDR3. The J gene is TRBJ2-1, the V gene TRBV18; no firm D call. The V gene lost 6 bases and the J gene lost 5 bases, with 11 bases spanning the gap. Germline CDR1 KGHSH, CDR2 LQKENI. CDR3 size: 13 residues. The CDR3 protein is CASSDRRNNEQFF. Here the CDR3 DNA reads TGTGCCAGCTCTGATCGACGGAACAATGAGCAGTTCTTC.

This clone was recorded only once. The chain joins TRBV5-1 to TRBJ1-1; 7 nucleotides line up with TRBD1. The germline gives CDR1 SGHRS, CDR2 YFSETQ. The length of the CDR3 is 15 residues. The V and J ends lost 0 bases and 8 bases, in that order; junction bases with no gene match: 10. The CDR3 reads CASSLVPRGESEAFF. The CDR3 DNA reads as TGCGCCAGCAGCTTGGTCCCCAGGGGGGAGTCCGAAGCTTTCTTT.

The chain employs TRBV29-1 and TRBJ2-3, with D tentatively TRBD1 (5 bases). Germline-derived CDR1 and CDR2 are SQVTM and ANQGSEA. V was pared by 4 bases and J by 2 bases, with 10 bases between. The CDR3 runs to 13 residues. The CDR3 loop reads CSVVTDFTDTQYF. DNA for the CDR3: TGCAGCGTTGTGACAGATTTCACAGATACGCAGTATTTT.

This clone was counted a single time. J is TRBJ2-3 and V is TRBV5-1, with D possibly TRBD1 on 5 matching bases. The CDR3 contains 14 residues. Germline V gene lookup returns CDR1 SGHRS and CDR2 YFSETQ. Trimming cost V 2 bases and J 4 bases, with 11 bases left between them. CDR3 in amino acids: CASSFAGRPDTQYF. CDR3 DNA: TGCGCCAGCAGCTTTGCAGGGCGCCCAGATACGCAGTATTTT. The variable domain in full, completed from reference TRBV5-1 and TRBJ2-3, reads KAGVTQTPRYLIKTRGQQVTLSCSPISGHRSVSWYQQTPGQGLQFLFEYFSETQRNKGNFPGRFSGRQFSNSRSEMNVSTLELGDSALYLCASSFAGRPDTQYFGPGTRLTVL.

The chain carries TRBV7-9 and TRBJ2-1; 7 bases fit TRBD1. The trim removed 4 bases at V and 7 bases at J, leaving 4 bases unmatched. The CDR3 is 13 amino acids. In germline, CDR1 is SEHNR, CDR2 FQNEAQ (reference sequence). This CDR3 reads CASSYYRGNEQFF. DNA of the CDR3: TGTGCCAGCAGCTATTACAGGGGAAATGAGCAGTTCTTC.

V and J are TRBV4-1 and TRBJ2-5, with D hard to call. The CDR3 contains 15 residues. The V gene's germline CDR1 is MGHRA and CDR2 YSYEKL. V shed 0 bases and J shed 2 bases, with 10 bases lying between them. The CDR3 nucleotides read TGCGCCAGCAGCCAAGATTGGGCAGATCAAGAGACCCAGTACTTC. Protein product: CASSQDWADQETQYF.

This CDR3 reads CASSPRGRVHEQYF. In DNA form, the CDR3 reads TGTGCCAGCAGCCCCAGGGGGCGCGTCCACGAGCAGTACTTC. The J gene is TRBJ2-7, the V gene TRBV7-8; TRBD1 aligns across 8 bases. CDR3 size: 14 residues. Germline V gene data show CDR1 as SGHVS and CDR2 as FQNEAQ. The V gene end was trimmed by 5 bases and the J gene end by 5 bases; junction bases not matched to a gene: 8.

The rearrangement joins TRBV5-1 to TRBJ2-7; D gene ambiguous. V was clipped by 5 bases and J by 3 bases, with 12 bases between them. This CDR3 is 13 amino acids long. CDR1 is SGHRS and CDR2 is YFSETQ in the germline V gene. The CDR3: CASREEEDYEQYF. The CDR3 DNA reads as TGCGCCAGCAGGGAAGAGGAAGACTACGAGCAGTACTTC.

The chain carries TRBV9 and TRBJ2-7; 11 bases agree with TRBD2. Germline V gene sequence: CDR1 SGDLS, CDR2 YYNGEE. V shed 3 bases, J shed 3 bases, and the junction held 5 bases outside the gene matches. This CDR3 is built from 15 residues. The DNA of the CDR3 is TGTGCCAGCAGCGAGGGACTAGCGGATTACTACGAGCAGTACTTC. Residues: CASSEGLADYYEQYF.

The chain has TRBV6-5 and TRBJ1-3, with D possibly being TRBD1 (5 bases). Germline values: CDR1 MNHEY, CDR2 SVGAGI. CDR3 length: 12 amino acids. V shed 6 bases and J shed 11 bases, with 14 bases lying between them. The CDR3 loop is CASRTRQGPIYF. The CDR3 DNA reads TGTGCCAGCAGAACTCGTCAGGGCCCCATATATTTT.

V and J are TRBV21-1 and TRBJ1-1; TRBD1 is taken as the D call from the table, unchecked against the DNA. TRBV21-1 is a pseudogene segment. This CDR3 has 16 amino acids. The CDR3 DNA follows: TGTGCCAGCAGCGGAACAGGGGGACTGGTGAACACTGAAGCTTTCTTT. The encoded protein is CASSGTGGLVNTEAFF.

The J gene is TRBJ2-7, the V gene TRBV12-3 or TRBV12-4; 9 bases are shared with TRBD1. The CDR3 sequence is 13 residues long. The ends lost 6 bases at V and 5 bases at J; junction bases unmatched: 5. The CDR3 protein is CASRGTGRHEQYF. CDR3 sequence (DNA): TGTGCCAGCAGAGGGACAGGGAGACACGAGCAGTACTTC.

This rearrangement joins TRBV29-1 to TRBJ2-5; 13 bases map to TRBD2. Germline V lookup: CDR1 SQVTM, CDR2 ANQGSEA. The ends lost 6 bases at V and 3 bases at J; junction bases unmatched: 10. The CDR3 has 16 residues. Here the CDR3 reads CSVGTGTSGIEETQYF. In nucleotides, the CDR3 is TGCAGCGTGGGTACCGGGACTAGCGGGATTGAAGAGACCCAGTACTTC.

With regard to this clone: Other DNA sequences in this specimen translate into the identical CDR3. J is TRBJ2-1 and V is TRBV28; the match to TRBD2 covers 9 bases. There are 15 residues in the CDR3. The trim removed 2 bases at V and 3 bases at J, leaving 2 bases unmatched. The V gene's germline CDR1 is MDHEN and CDR2 SYDVKM. The CDR3 sequence: CASSLAGGGYNEQFF. CDR3 nucleotide sequence: TGTGCCAGCAGTTTAGCGGGAGGGGGCTACAATGAGCAGTTCTTC.

The chain couples TRBV29-1 to TRBJ1-1, with a weak D call TRBD1 (6 bases). The CDR3 consists of 12 residues. Germline CDR1 SQVTM, CDR2 ANQGSEA. The ends were cut back, 7 bases at V and 1 base at J, with 10 bases in the middle. This CDR3 is CSGTEPNTEAFF. In DNA form, the CDR3 reads TGCAGCGGGACAGAACCGAACACTGAAGCTTTCTTT.

V and J are TRBV28 and TRBJ2-7; possibly TRBD2 for D (7 bases). Germline-derived CDR1 and CDR2 are MDHEN and SYDVKM. V was shortened by 3 bases and J by 4 bases, with 13 bases between the two germline ends. The CDR3 contains 14 residues. The CDR3 loop is CASSLAGRGYEQYF. The CDR3 bases are TGTGCCAGCAGTTTGGCAGGGAGGGGGTACGAGCAGTACTTC.

This clone appeared once. The chain employs TRBV4-1 and TRBJ2-7; D remains unclear. Germline CDR1 MGHRA, CDR2 YSYEKL. This CDR3 spans 15 amino acids. V was trimmed by 4 bases and J by 0 bases, leaving 13 bases between them. The DNA for the CDR3 is TGCGCCAGCAGCCTGCTGGCGGAAAGCTCCTACGAGCAGTACTTC. Translation gives CASSLLAESSYEQYF.

The chain combines TRBV18 with TRBJ1-2, with TRBD1 as a possible D gene (6 bases). Trimming cost V 3 bases and J 1 base, with 9 bases left between them. Germline loops: CDR1 KGHSH, CDR2 LQKENI. This CDR3 spans 14 amino acids. CDR3 sequence: CASSPQGSNYGYTF. The DNA of the CDR3 is TGTGCCAGCTCACCCCAGGGGAGTAACTATGGCTACACCTTC.

The chain links TRBV28 to TRBJ2-1, with D tentatively TRBD2 (5 bases). There are 13 residues in the CDR3. V lost 3 bases to trimming and J lost 15 bases, with 18 bases between them. Germline V gives CDR1 MDHEN, CDR2 SYDVKM. CDR3 in amino acids: CASSLGQRERLFF. The CDR3 DNA is TGTGCCAGCAGTTTGGGCCAGAGGGAGCGGCTGTTCTTC.

This clone was seen just once. The CDR3 loop reads CASSLHRPLSSYNEQFF. The CDR3, as DNA: TGCGCCAGCAGCTTGCACAGGCCCCTTAGCTCCTACAATGAGCAGTTCTTC. The chain employs TRBV5-1 and TRBJ2-1, with a weak D call TRBD1 (5 bases). The CDR3 runs to 17 residues. Germline V gene data show CDR1 as SGHRS and CDR2 as YFSETQ. V dropped 1 base and J dropped 0 bases, with 14 bases sitting between them.

V gene TRBV3-1 (or the pseudogene TRBV3-2) combines with J gene TRBJ1-6; D is undetermined. Germline assignment: CDR1 LGHDT and CDR2 YNNKEL (reference sequence). The CDR3 extends over 13 amino acids. V was clipped by 1 base and J by 11 bases, with 9 bases between them. CDR3 in amino acids: CASSQVPVPPLHF. In DNA form, the CDR3 reads TGTGCCAGCAGCCAAGTCCCGGTCCCACCCCTCCACTTT.

This rearrangement joins TRBV3-1 (or the pseudogene TRBV3-2) to TRBJ1-5; D is unresolved. Trimming left V 1 base short and J 1 base short, with 5 bases between. Germline-derived CDR1 and CDR2 are LGHDT and YNNKEL (reference sequence). This CDR3 contains 14 residues. CDR3 coding DNA: TGTGCCAGCAGCCAAGCCGGCAGCAATCAGCCCCAGCATTTT. Its protein is CASSQAGSNQPQHF.

This chain joins TRBV6-4 and TRBJ1-5, with 8 bases identical to TRBD1. V trimming: 6 bases; J trimming: 10 bases; junction bases outside the gene matches: 14. Per the germline V gene, CDR1 is MRHNA and CDR2 is SNTAGT. The CDR3 is made up of 15 amino acids. DNA for the CDR3: TGTGCCAGCAGCCCAAGGTGGACAGGGCATGGCCCCCAGCATTTT. Encoded protein: CASSPRWTGHGPQHF.